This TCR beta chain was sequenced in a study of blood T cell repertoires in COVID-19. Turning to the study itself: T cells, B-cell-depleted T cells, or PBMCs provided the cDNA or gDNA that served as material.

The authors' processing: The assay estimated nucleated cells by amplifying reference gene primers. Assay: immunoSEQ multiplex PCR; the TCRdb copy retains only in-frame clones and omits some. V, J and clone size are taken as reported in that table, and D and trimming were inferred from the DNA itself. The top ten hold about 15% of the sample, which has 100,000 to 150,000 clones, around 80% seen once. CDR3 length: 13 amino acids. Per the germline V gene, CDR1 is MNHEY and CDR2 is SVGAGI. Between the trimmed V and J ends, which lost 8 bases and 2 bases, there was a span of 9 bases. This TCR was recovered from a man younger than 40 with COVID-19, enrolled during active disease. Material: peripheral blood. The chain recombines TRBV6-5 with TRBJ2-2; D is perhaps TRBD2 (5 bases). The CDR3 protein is CASFTGNTGELFF. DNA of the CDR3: TGTGCCAGCTTCACGGGAAACACCGGGGAGCTGTTTTTT.